The rows below give T cell receptor beta chains drawn from one sample of a study of CD8+CD57+ T cells in acquired aplastic anemia. Using its own MiXCR run on the reads, TCRdb lists one record per CDR3 protein. This sample yields hundreds of thousands of distinct CDR3 sequences, of which 65% to 80% are seen a single time; approximately 3.9% belongs to the top ten. The sample was sorted CD4+, CD8+, or CD8+CD57+ T cells (not recorded which) from PBMCs. The receptors stem from a human donor in good health, serving as a control. CDR3s include the opening cysteine and the closing phenylalanine or tryptophan. A D gene is named only where the DNA matches it firmly. Size is stated for part of the rows, as once, few or many counts, or as a class when the clone is expanded.

>TRBV7-8|NA|many|TRBJ2-1
CASSPQGSTYNEQFF
TGTGCCAGCAGCCCTCAGGGGAGTACCTACAATGAGCAGTTCTTC
>TRBV12-3/TRBV12-4|TRBD2|few|TRBJ2-6
CASSRTSGSRSGANVLTF
TGTGCCAGCAGCCGGACTAGCGGGAGTAGGTCTGGGGCCAACGTCCTGACTTTC
>TRBV7-2|NA|NA|TRBJ1-3
CASSLTGGTSRNTIYF
TGTGCCAGCAGCCTCACTGGGGGGACCTCTCGAAACACCATATATTTT
>TRBV7-3|NA|NA|TRBJ1-1
CASSPGGRETKAFF
TGTGCCAGCAGCCCAGGAGGCCGGGAGACCAAAGCTTTCTTT
>TRBV12-3/TRBV12-4|NA|NA|TRBJ2-7
CASSLPGEGASFDRDF
TGTGCCAGCAGCTTGCCGGGAGAGGGCGCGTCCTTCGATCGGGACTTC
>TRBV7-8|TRBD1|NA|TRBJ1-1
CASSADRGFDTEAFF
TGTGCCAGCAGCGCAGACAGGGGGTTCGACACTGAAGCTTTCTTT
>TRBV7-2|NA|once|TRBJ2-7
CASSLQANVTYEYF
TGTGCCAGCAGCTTGCAGGCAAATGTGACCTACGAGTACTTC
>TRBV9|NA|NA|TRBJ2-7
CASSEVMRTPQYF
TGTGCCAGCAGCGAAGTAATGCGAACCCCCCAGTACTTC
>TRBV6-1|NA|few|TRBJ1-2
CASSEWGAQGFTF
TGTGCCAGCAGTGAATGGGGGGCGCAAGGCTTCACCTTC
>TRBV9|NA|NA|TRBJ2-2
CASSVGIRTNTGELSW
TGTGCCAGCAGCGTAGGGATCAGGACTAACACCGGGGAGCTGTCTTGG
>TRBV5-4|NA|NA|TRBJ2-1
CASSLWGKFF
TGTGCCAGCAGCTTATGGGGGAAGTTCTTC
>TRBV20-1|NA|NA|TRBJ2-7
CSASREQTQFYEQYF
TGCAGTGCATCTAGAGAACAGACCCAGTTCTACGAGCAGTACTTC
>TRBV30|TRBD1|few|TRBJ1-1
CACSSGGDRGKTEAFF
TGTGCCTGTTCCTCCGGGGGGGACAGGGGAAAGACTGAAGCTTTCTTT
>TRBV7-9|TRBD1|NA|TRBJ1-5
CASSLRLDRVSSNQPQHF
TGTGCCAGCAGTCTTCGGTTAGACAGGGTATCGAGCAATCAGCCCCAGCATTTT
>TRBV9|NA|NA|TRBJ1-1
CASSFRSGGTDTLF
TGTGCCAGCAGCTTCAGGTCGGGGGGCACAGATACGCTCTTT
>TRBV10-1|TRBD1|NA|TRBJ2-4
CASSERDRGIQYF
TGCGCCAGCAGTGAACGGGACAGGGGAATTCAGTACTTC
>TRBV20-1|TRBD1|NA|TRBJ1-4
CSAAYRGLNEKLFF
TGCAGTGCTGCCTACAGGGGGCTTAATGAAAAACTGTTTTTT
>TRBV6-2/TRBV6-3|TRBD1|many|TRBJ1-1
CASTVQGTAAFF
TGTGCCAGCACCGTCCAGGGGACAGCAGCTTTCTTT
>TRBV11-1|NA|NA|TRBJ2-1
CAISSRGGADNEQFF
TGTGCCATCAGCTCTCGGGGAGGAGCGGACAATGAGCAGTTCTTC
>TRBV6-5|NA|many|TRBJ2-7
CASSYSRLDEQYF
TGTGCCAGCAGTTACTCGAGGTTGGACGAGCAGTACTTC
>TRBV20-1|NA|NA|TRBJ2-5
CSAGGQETQYF
TGCAGTGCAGGAGGTCAAGAGACCCAGTACTTC
>TRBV5-8|NA|once|TRBJ2-7
CASSLEAYLHEQYF
TGTGCCAGCAGCTTGGAGGCGTACCTTCACGAGCAGTACTTC
>TRBV5-8|NA|many|TRBJ1-1
CASSLGLLGNTEAFF
TGTGCCAGCAGCTTGGGGCTCCTGGGTAACACTGAAGCTTTCTTT
>TRBV7-3|TRBD2|NA|TRBJ2-2
CASTGRGPSTSGQLFF
TGTGCCAGCACGGGGAGGGGACCCAGTACTTCCGGGCAGCTGTTTTTT
>TRBV7-3|TRBD2|many|TRBJ2-3
CASSLQGGGGAVDTQYF
TGTGCCAGCAGCTTACAGGGCGGCGGGGGGGCCGTAGATACGCAGTATTTT
>TRBV7-2|NA|once|TRBJ1-2
CASSLVVGKGQPQF
TGTGCCAGCAGCTTAGTCGTGGGAAAGGGTCAGCCCCAGTTC
>TRBV10-1|TRBD2|NA|TRBJ2-1
CASSAGGPDYNEQFF
TGCGCCAGCAGCGCGGGAGGGCCTGATTACAATGAGCAGTTCTTC